The rows below give T cell receptor beta chains drawn from one sample of a study of glioma-infiltrating T cells after dendritic cell vaccination. Sequencing used immunoSEQ multiplex PCR; TCRdb keeps in-frame clones, though not all of them. The sample has approximately 85,000 clones, around 85% seen once. The sample here was blood, taken after dendritic cell vaccination. These receptors were obtained from a human donor with glioblastoma. CDR3s include the opening cysteine and the closing phenylalanine or tryptophan. Fields, in order: J gene, V gene, D gene, CDR3 protein. A D gene is named only where the DNA matches it firmly.

TRBJ2-1 TRBV6-5 NA CASSYRGNEQFF
TRBJ2-7 TRBV27 NA CASSLWAGSEQYF
TRBJ2-5 TRBV4-3 TRBD2 CASSQERRGGAWETQYF
TRBJ1-2 TRBV5-4 NA CASSFRDQGNGYTF
TRBJ1-1 TRBV5-1 TRBD1 CASSGGTGYTEAFF
TRBJ1-4 TRBV19 TRBD1 CASTQQGASPEKLFF
TRBJ2-3 TRBV5-1 TRBD2 CASSFLLAGVGTDTQYF
TRBJ1-5 TRBV4-2 TRBD1 CASSQVGGTANSNQPQHF
TRBJ2-2 TRBV4-3 TRBD1 CASSQDGGQGVSAGELFF
TRBJ2-7 TRBV9 TRBD1 CASSEGTGAAGYEQYF
TRBJ1-3 TRBV13 NA CASSPWETGNTIYF
TRBJ1-1 TRBV7-6 NA CASSLQSNTEAFF
TRBJ1-1 TRBV6-5 NA CASSYADTNTEAFF
TRBJ1-5 TRBV7-2 NA CASSLAGDNQPQHF
TRBJ1-1 TRBV30 NA CAFAWGPNTEAFF
TRBJ2-2 TRBV6-5 NA CASSYSKGPGELFF
TRBJ2-3 TRBV4-1 NA CASSQGTLMTQYF
TRBJ2-5 TRBV27 TRBD2 CASSGGTSRYQETQYF
TRBJ2-2 TRBV10-1 TRBD1 CATNRQGELTGELFF
TRBJ1-6 TRBV7-2 TRBD1 CASSQRTGSSPLHF
TRBJ2-1 TRBV4-2 TRBD2 CASSQEPSGRAGEQFF
TRBJ2-3 TRBV28 NA CASTLDQGTDTQYF
TRBJ2-5 TRBV5-1 TRBD2 CASSPGVAGTTRETQYF
TRBJ2-6 TRBV4-3 NA CASSQDSSSGANVLTF
TRBJ1-5 TRBV7-9 NA CASSLSGDQPQHF
TRBJ1-2 TRBV28 NA CASSFPPHRLGYGYTF
TRBJ1-2 TRBV6-5 TRBD1 CASSPGQGGYGYTF